Presented here are 21 T cell receptor beta chains from one specimen sequenced in a study of beta chain features in type 1 diabetes. Whole-study findings and limits: There was a moderate but significant shortening of TCRB CDR3s in all four CD4+ subsets of Type 1 diabetes patients.

Their antigen targets remain unknown. Of the isolated RNA, all was reverse transcribed, and so the sequenced material was expressed TCRB transcripts. Only in-frame clones appear in the TCRdb table, and some are missing; sequencing was by immunoSEQ multiplex PCR. Of some 660,000 clones listed, over 11% are singletons. Sample: naive CD4+ T cells from blood. The receptors stem from a young man with type 1 diabetes.

The chain carries TRBV7-9 and TRBJ2-3, with 9 bases that match TRBD2. Trimming took 3 bases from V and 3 from J; bases not matched to a gene: 10. There are 17 residues in the CDR3. Looked up from germline, CDR1 is SEHNR and CDR2 is FQNEAQ (reference sequence). The CDR3 loop reads CASSFPLRRGGTDTQYF. CDR3 nucleotides: TGTGCCAGCAGCTTTCCCCTTCGGCGGGGGGGGACAGATACGCAGTATTTT.

The rearrangement uses TRBV6-5 and TRBJ2-3; 11 bases align to TRBD2. This CDR3 has 15 amino acids. Trimming removed 8 bases from V and 2 bases from J; junction bases left unmatched: 6. The germline V gene encodes CDR1 MNHEY and CDR2 SVGAGI. DNA of the CDR3: TGTGCCAGCGGAAGGACTAGCGGGTCCACAGATACGCAGTATTTT. It specifies CASGRTSGSTDTQYF.

The J gene is TRBJ1-5, the V gene TRBV4-2, with 10 positions matching TRBD1. This CDR3 is built from 15 residues. Germline loops: CDR1 LGHNA, CDR2 YNFKEQ. Trimming cost V 0 bases and J 6 bases; bases outside gene matches: 2. The CDR3 protein is CASSQEWTGGQPQHF. Here the CDR3 DNA reads TGTGCCAGCAGCCAAGAATGGACAGGGGGTCAGCCCCAGCATTTT.

This clone was detected only a few times. Other DNA sequences of this sample code for an identical CDR3. This rearrangement joins TRBV10-3 to TRBJ2-3; no reliable D call. V gave up 4 bases and J gave up 2 bases, with 4 bases separating them. From germline, CDR1 is ENHRY and CDR2 SYGVKD. The CDR3 is 12 residues long. The DNA of the CDR3 is TGTGCCATCAGTGGTAACACAGATACGCAGTATTTT. Protein sequence: CAISGNTDTQYF.

This clone has just a few counts. The V call is TRBV29-1, the J call TRBJ1-5; a weak D match, TRBD1 (6 bases). The CDR3 is 13 amino acids. V was pared by 6 bases and J by 3 bases, with 12 bases between. The V gene's germline CDR1 is SQVTM and CDR2 ANQGSEA. The DNA of the CDR3 is TGCAGCGTAGTGGGGGGGCTCAATCAGCCCCAGCATTTT. This gives the protein CSVVGGLNQPQHF.

This clone was observed a handful of times. V usage is TRBV9 and J usage is TRBJ2-1, with D perhaps TRBD1 (6 bases). Trimming shortened V by 3 bases and J by 8 bases, and 12 bases separated the two germline ends. The CDR3 loop spans 13 amino acids. Per the germline V gene, CDR1 is SGDLS and CDR2 is YYNGEE. CDR3 loop: CASSAGQSYEQFF. Written as DNA, the CDR3 is TGTGCCAGCAGCGCAGGACAGTCTTATGAGCAGTTCTTC.

There are a few counts of this clone. V gene TRBV2 combines with J gene TRBJ2-5, with D unresolved. CDR1 and CDR2 from the germline V gene are SNHLY and FYNNEI. The CDR3 totals 14 residues. V was cut by 6 bases and J by 5 bases, with 16 bases left in between. The CDR3 reads CASSLDPGTETQYF. DNA for the CDR3: TGTGCCAGCAGCCTTGATCCGGGCACGGAGACCCAGTACTTC. The full variable domain, with the rest looked up from reference TRBV2 and TRBJ2-5, is EPEVTQTPSHQVTQMGQEVILRCVPISNHLYFYWYRQILGQKVEFLVSFYNNEISEKSEIFDDQFSVERPDGSNFTLKIRSTKLEDSAMYFCASSLDPGTETQYFGPGTRLLVL.

The V gene is TRBV30, the J gene TRBJ2-7, with D perhaps TRBD2 (5 bases). V lost 5 bases, J lost 3 bases, and 11 bases lay in between. CDR1 GTSNPN and CDR2 SVGIG come from the germline V gene (reference sequence). The CDR3 consists of 12 residues. The CDR3 sequence is CAWGGSVYEQYF. The CDR3 nucleotides read TGTGCCTGGGGCGGGTCCGTCTACGAGCAGTACTTC.

This clone showed up just a few times. The chain is built from TRBV19 and TRBJ1-1; 9 positions match TRBD1. V was clipped by 5 bases and J by 6 bases; unmatched bases: 10. The germline V gene encodes CDR1 LNHDA and CDR2 SQIVND (reference sequence). The CDR3 is 15 amino acids. CDR3 region: CASSLSQGAASEAFF. The CDR3 nucleotides are TGTGCCAGTAGTCTCTCACAGGGGGCAGCGTCTGAAGCTTTCTTT.

This clone has a handful of counts. The chain combines TRBV9 with TRBJ2-3; 9 bases are a match to TRBD1. Germline values: CDR1 SGDLS, CDR2 YYNGEE. Trimming took 2 bases from V and 4 from J; bases not matched to a gene: 8. The CDR3 is made up of 16 amino acids. This CDR3 reads CASSVSTGGGSDTQYF. In nucleotides, the CDR3 is TGTGCCAGCAGCGTTTCGACAGGGGGAGGTTCAGATACGCAGTATTTT. Based on the CDR3 plus reference TRBV9 and TRBJ2-3, the full variable domain is DSGVTQTPKHLITATGQRVTLRCSPRSGDLSVYWYQQSLDQGLQFLIQYYNGEERAKGNILERFSAQQFPDLHSELNLSSLELGDSALYFCASSVSTGGGSDTQYFGPGTRLTVL.

This clone was observed a few times. It is unclear where the CDR3 begins or ends on the DNA, so no DNA is shown, and the CDR3 is as TCRdb lists it. The CDR3 loop is CASSFGLGALQNF. The chain uses TRBV7-9 and TRBJ2-7; no check of the table's D call, TRBD1, against the DNA was made. Germline V gene data show CDR1 as SEHNR and CDR2 as FQNEAQ (reference sequence). Ends included, the CDR3 has 13 residues.

J is TRBJ2-3 and V is TRBV9, with 11 nucleotides matching TRBD2. CDR1 SGDLS and CDR2 YYNGEE come from the germline V gene. This CDR3 comprises 14 residues. The V segment lost 7 bases and the J segment 8 bases; nucleotides outside the gene matches: 9. The CDR3 region is CASLAGGTTGTQYF. CDR3 nucleotides: TGTGCCAGCCTAGCGGGAGGTACGACGGGTACGCAGTATTTT.

This clone occurred a few times. Other nucleotide sequences in the sample specify the same CDR3. The CDR3, as DNA: TGCGCCAGCAGCTTGGGGCTAGCGGGAAGTTACAATGAGCAGTTCTTC. Its translation is CASSLGLAGSYNEQFF. V and J are TRBV5-1 and TRBJ2-1, with 9 bases that match TRBD2. The ends lost 0 bases at V and 4 bases at J; junction bases unmatched: 5. The CDR3 loop spans 16 amino acids. CDR1 and CDR2 from the germline V gene are SGHRS and YFSETQ.

The rearrangement joins TRBV4-3 to TRBJ2-3; D possibly uses TRBD1 or TRBD2 (6 bases each). Germline assignment: CDR1 LGHNA and CDR2 YSLEER. The CDR3 consists of 15 residues. Between the trimmed V and J ends, which lost 5 bases and 5 bases, there was a span of 17 bases. The CDR3 loop reads CASSVERGAIDTQYF. The CDR3 DNA reads TGCGCCAGCAGCGTGGAAAGGGGGGCCATAGATACGCAGTATTTT.

V and J are TRBV7-6 and TRBJ2-7; TRBD1 agrees at 7 bases. In germline, CDR1 is SGHVS, CDR2 FNYEAQ. CDR3 length equals 11 residues. V gave up 8 bases and J gave up 3 bases; unmatched junction bases: 1. The CDR3 bases are TGTGCCAGCGCAGGGGGCTACGAGCAGTACTTC. This translates into CASAGGYEQYF. Full variable domain (outside the CDR3, taken from reference TRBV7-6 and TRBJ2-7): GAGVSQSPRYKVTKRGQDVALRCDPISGHVSLYWYRQALGQGPEFLTYFNYEAQQDKSGLPNDRFSAERPEGSISTLTIQRTEQRDSAMYRCASAGGYEQYFGPGTRLTVT.

Only a few counts were recorded for this clone. The CDR3 protein is CASREGTDTQYF. In nucleotides, the CDR3 is TGTGCCAGTCGAGAGGGAACAGATACGCAGTATTTT. J is TRBJ2-3 and V is TRBV19, with a tentative D call TRBD2 (5 bases). The CDR3 is made up of 12 amino acids. In germline, CDR1 is LNHDA, CDR2 SQIVND (reference sequence). V was trimmed by 8 bases and J by 3 bases, leaving 9 bases between them.

This clone was seen only a few times. The same CDR3 arises from other DNA sequences in this sample as well. V usage is TRBV18 and J usage is TRBJ2-7, with a weak D call TRBD1 (5 bases). Per germline, CDR1 KGHSH and CDR2 LQKENI. The CDR3 extends over 14 amino acids. V was cut by 3 bases and J by 2 bases, with 11 bases left in between. The CDR3 region has the DNA TGTGCCAGCTCACCGAGAACAGGACCCTACGAGCAGTACTTC. It yields the protein CASSPRTGPYEQYF.

This chain uses TRBV5-1 with TRBJ2-7; 7 bases agree with TRBD2. CDR1 is SGHRS, CDR2 YFSETQ, per germline. This CDR3 has 16 residues. The V gene end was trimmed by 4 bases and the J gene end by 6 bases; junction bases not matched to a gene: 16. In DNA form, the CDR3 reads TGCGCCAGCAGCGCGACCGGGGAGGGTAAGGCGCGCGAGCAGTACTTC. It codes for CASSATGEGKAREQYF.

The J gene is TRBJ2-7, the V gene TRBV9, with D perhaps TRBD1 or TRBD2 (6 bases each). V was pared by 3 bases and J by 6 bases, with 16 bases between. The germline V gene encodes CDR1 SGDLS and CDR2 YYNGEE. This CDR3 is built from 14 residues. CDR3: CASSAGGPRGEQYF. As DNA, the CDR3 is TGTGCCAGCAGCGCCGGGGGCCCGAGGGGCGAGCAGTACTTC.

This chain's CDR3 is CASSSPGGFNQPQHF. DNA for the CDR3: TGTGCCAGCAGTTCCCCAGGGGGTTTCAATCAGCCCCAGCATTTT. This chain connects TRBV28 to TRBJ1-5, with 7 bases aligning to TRBD1. Unmatched junction bases numbered 6, after V lost 4 bases and J lost 3 bases. The CDR3 contains 15 residues. Germline values: CDR1 MDHEN, CDR2 SYDVKM.

The chain recombines TRBV5-6 with TRBJ2-1; 12 bases are shared with TRBD2. Germline lookup yields CDR1 SGHDT and CDR2 YYEEEE. V lost 3 bases and J lost 4; bases outside the gene matches: 5. This CDR3 contains 16 residues. The CDR3 sequence is CASSSRTSGVYNEQFF. Written as DNA, the CDR3 is TGTGCCAGCAGCTCACGGACTAGCGGGGTGTACAATGAGCAGTTCTTC. The full variable domain, rest sourced from reference TRBV5-6 and TRBJ2-1, is DAGVTQSPTHLIKTRGQQVTLRCSPKSGHDTVSWYQQALGQGPQFIFQYYEEEERQRGNFPDRFSGHQFPNYSSELNVNALLLGDSALYLCASSSRTSGVYNEQFFGPGTRLTVL.